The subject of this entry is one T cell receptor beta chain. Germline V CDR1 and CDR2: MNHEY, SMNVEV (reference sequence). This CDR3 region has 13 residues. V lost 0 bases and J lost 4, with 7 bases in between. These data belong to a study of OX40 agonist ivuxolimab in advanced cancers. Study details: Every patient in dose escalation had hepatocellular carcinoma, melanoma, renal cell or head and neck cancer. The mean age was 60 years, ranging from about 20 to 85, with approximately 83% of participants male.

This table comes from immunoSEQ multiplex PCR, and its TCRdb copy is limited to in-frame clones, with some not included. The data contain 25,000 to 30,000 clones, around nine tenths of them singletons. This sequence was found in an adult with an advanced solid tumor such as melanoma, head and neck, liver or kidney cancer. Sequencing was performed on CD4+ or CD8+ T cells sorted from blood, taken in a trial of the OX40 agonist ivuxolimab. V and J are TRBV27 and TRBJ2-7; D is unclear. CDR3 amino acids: CASSLSTVYEQYF. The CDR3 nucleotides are TGTGCCAGCAGTTTATCAACAGTGTACGAGCAGTACTTC.